The clone carrying this T cell receptor beta chain has just a few counts. Only in-frame clones appear in the TCRdb table, and some are missing; sequencing was by immunoSEQ multiplex PCR. This sample has under 300,000 clones; approximately 86% occur once, and the top ten carry 7.2%. The data are from a study of blood T cell repertoires in COVID-19. The wider study: Samples representing acute and convalescent COVID-19 were sourced from the United States, Italy and Spain.

From germline, CDR1 is SGHVS and CDR2 FQNEAQ. Trimming took 5 bases from V and 6 from J; bases not matched to a gene: 11. The CDR3 has 18 residues. The sample consisted of peripheral blood. J is TRBJ2-2 and V is TRBV7-8; 14 nucleotides line up with TRBD2. This receptor was identified in a man in his 60s who had recovered from COVID-19. This CDR3 is CASSARLAGGPKAGELFF. CDR3 sequence (DNA): TGTGCCAGCAGCGCAAGACTAGCGGGGGGGCCAAAGGCCGGGGAGCTGTTTTTT. Full variable domain (outside the CDR3, taken from reference TRBV7-8 and TRBJ2-2): GAGVSQSPRYKVAKRGQDVALRCDPISGHVSLFWYQQALGQGPEFLTYFQNEAQLDKSGLPSDRFFAERPEGSVSTLKIQRTQQEDSAVYLCASSARLAGGPKAGELFFGEGSRLTVL.